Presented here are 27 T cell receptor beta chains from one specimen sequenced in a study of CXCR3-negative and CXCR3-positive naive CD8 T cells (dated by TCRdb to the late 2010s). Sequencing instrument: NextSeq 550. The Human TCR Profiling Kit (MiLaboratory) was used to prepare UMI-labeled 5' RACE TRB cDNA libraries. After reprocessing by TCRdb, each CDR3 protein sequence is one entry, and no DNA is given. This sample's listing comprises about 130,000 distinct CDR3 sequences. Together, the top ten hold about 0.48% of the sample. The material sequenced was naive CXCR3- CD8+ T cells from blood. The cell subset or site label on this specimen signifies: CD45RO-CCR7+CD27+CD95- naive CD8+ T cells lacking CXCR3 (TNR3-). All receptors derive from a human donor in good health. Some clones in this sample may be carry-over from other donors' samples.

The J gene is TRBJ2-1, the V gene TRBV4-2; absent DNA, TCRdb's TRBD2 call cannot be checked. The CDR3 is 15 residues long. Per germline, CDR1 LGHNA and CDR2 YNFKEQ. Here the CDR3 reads CASSLVAGDYNEQFF.

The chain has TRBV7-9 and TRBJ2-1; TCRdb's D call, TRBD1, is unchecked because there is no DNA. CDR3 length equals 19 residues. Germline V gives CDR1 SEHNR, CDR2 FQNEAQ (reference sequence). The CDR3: CASSSSNPQPGRGVNEQFF.

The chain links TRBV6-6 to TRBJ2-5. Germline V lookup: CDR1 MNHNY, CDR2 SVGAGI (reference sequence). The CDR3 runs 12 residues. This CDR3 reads CASSTPKETQYF.

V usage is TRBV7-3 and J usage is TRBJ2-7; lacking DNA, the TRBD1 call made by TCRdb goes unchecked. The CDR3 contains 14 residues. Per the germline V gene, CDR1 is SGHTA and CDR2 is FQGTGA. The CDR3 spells CASSRTGRVDEQYF.

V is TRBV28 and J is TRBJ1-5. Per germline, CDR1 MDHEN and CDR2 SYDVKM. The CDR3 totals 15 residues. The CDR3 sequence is CASSLRVLGNQPQHF.

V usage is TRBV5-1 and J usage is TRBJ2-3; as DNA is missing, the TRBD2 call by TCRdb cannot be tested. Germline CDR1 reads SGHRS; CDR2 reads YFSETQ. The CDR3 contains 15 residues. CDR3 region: CASSQTSGSADTQYF.

The CDR3 sequence is CASSHLDRVTDTQYF. The genes are TRBV28 and TRBJ2-3; TCRdb's assignment of TRBD1 cannot be checked, as there is no DNA. This CDR3 has 15 residues. Germline V gene lookup returns CDR1 MDHEN and CDR2 SYDVKM. Full variable domain (remainder filled in from reference TRBV28 and TRBJ2-3): DVKVTQSSRYLVKRTGEKVFLECVQDMDHENMFWYRQDPGLGLRLIYFSYDVKMKEKGDIPEGYSVSREKKERFSLILESASTNQTSMYLCASSHLDRVTDTQYFGPGTRLTVL.

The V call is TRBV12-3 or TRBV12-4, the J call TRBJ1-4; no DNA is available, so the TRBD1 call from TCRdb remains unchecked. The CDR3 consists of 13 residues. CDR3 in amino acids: CASRDDRNEKLFF.

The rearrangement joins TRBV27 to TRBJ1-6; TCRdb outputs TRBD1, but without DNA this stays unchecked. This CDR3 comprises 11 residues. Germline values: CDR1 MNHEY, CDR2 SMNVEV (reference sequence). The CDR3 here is CATQTGGALHF.

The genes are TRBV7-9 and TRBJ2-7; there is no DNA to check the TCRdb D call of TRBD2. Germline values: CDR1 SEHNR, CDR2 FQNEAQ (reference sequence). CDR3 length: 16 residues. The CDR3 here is CASSSKETGSSYEQYF.

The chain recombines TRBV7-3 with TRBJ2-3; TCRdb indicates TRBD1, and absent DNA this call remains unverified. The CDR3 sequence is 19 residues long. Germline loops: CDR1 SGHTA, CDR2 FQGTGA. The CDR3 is CASSSPPGGSGLGTDTQYF.

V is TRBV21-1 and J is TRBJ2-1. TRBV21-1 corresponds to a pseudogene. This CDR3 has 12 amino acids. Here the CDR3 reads CASSKRRQEQFF.

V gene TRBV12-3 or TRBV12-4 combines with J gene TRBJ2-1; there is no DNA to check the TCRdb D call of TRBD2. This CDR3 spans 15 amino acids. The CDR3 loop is CASTQLAGGYNEQFF.

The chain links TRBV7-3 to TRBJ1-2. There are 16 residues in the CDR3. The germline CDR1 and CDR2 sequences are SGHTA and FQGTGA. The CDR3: CASWGRLTPSNYGYTF.

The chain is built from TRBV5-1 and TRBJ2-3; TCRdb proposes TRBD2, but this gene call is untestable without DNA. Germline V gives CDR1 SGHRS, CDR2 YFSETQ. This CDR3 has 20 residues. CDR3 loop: CASSLWGDRLAGVRTDTQYF.

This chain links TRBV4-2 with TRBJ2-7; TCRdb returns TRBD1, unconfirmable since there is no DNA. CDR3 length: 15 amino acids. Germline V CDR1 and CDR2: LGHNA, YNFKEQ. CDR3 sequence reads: CASSQEKTGGYEQYF.

The CDR3: CASSKDDGKGLAGKANTGELFF. The chain is built from TRBV21-1 and TRBJ2-2; the TRBD2 assignment by TCRdb is unverifiable without DNA. TRBV21-1 represents a pseudogene. The CDR3 runs to 22 residues.

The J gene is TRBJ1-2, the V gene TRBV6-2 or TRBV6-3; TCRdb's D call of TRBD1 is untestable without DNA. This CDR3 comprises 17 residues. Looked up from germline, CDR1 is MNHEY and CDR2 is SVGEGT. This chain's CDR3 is CASRITGQGARDYGYTF.

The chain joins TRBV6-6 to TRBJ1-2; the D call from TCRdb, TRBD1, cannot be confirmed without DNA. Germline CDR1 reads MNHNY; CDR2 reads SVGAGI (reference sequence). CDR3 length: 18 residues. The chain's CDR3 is CASSASTGLEPSNYGYTF.

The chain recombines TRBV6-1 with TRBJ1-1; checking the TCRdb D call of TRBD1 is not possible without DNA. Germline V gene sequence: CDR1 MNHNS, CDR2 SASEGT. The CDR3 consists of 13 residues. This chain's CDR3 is CASSRQDNTEAFF.

CDR3 region: CSARDLRASGRSYNEQFF. The chain joins TRBV20-1 to TRBJ2-1; the D gene TCRdb calls, TRBD2, cannot be checked with no DNA. The CDR3 has 18 residues. Germline CDR1 is DFQATT and CDR2 is SNEGSKA (reference sequence).

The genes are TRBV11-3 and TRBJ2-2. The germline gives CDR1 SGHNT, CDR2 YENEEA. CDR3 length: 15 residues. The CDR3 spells CASSPHRDNTGELFF.

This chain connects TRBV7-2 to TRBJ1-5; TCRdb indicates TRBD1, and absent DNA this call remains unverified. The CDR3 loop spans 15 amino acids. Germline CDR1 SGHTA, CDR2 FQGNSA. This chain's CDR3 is CASFLGGTGGPPQHF.

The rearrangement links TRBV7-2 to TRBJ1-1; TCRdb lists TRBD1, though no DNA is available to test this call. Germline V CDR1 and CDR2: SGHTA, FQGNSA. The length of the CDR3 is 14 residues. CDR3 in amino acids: CASSFWLSNTEAFF. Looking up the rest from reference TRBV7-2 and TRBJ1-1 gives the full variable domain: GAGVSQSPSNKVTEKGKDVELRCDPISGHTALYWYRQSLGQGLEFLIYFQGNSAPDKSGLPSDRFSAERTGGSVSTLTIQRTQQEDSAVYLCASSFWLSNTEAFFGQGTRLTVV.

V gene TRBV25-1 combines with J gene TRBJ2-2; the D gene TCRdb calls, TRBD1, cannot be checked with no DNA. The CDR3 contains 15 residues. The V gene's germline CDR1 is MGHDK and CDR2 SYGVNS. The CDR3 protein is CASSREGWSTGELFF.

This CDR3 is CASSSGTGASYEQYF. The chain combines TRBV5-5 with TRBJ2-7; TCRdb names TRBD1, which stays unverified in the absence of DNA. The germline V gene encodes CDR1 SGHKS and CDR2 YYEKEE (reference sequence). CDR3 length equals 15 residues.

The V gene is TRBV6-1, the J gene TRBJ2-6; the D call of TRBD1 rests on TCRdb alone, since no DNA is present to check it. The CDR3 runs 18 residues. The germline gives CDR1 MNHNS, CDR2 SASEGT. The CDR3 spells CASSGMWGEVSGANVLTF.